This is a list of T cell receptor beta chains from one sample in a study of early stage breast cancer tumors. Clones were sequenced by immunoSEQ multiplex PCR, and TCRdb holds only the in-frame ones, with some missing. Among 35,000 to 45,000 clones listed, over 70% were seen once. The sequenced sample was blood. The receptors here all came from a person in their sixties or seventies with breast cancer. The CDR3 runs from the conserved cysteine through the conserved F or W. The order of the fields is D gene, V gene, clone size, J gene, CDR3 protein, CDR3 DNA. A D gene is named only where the DNA matches it firmly. For some rows the clone size is stated as once, few or many, or as a class when expanded; others skip it.

>.|TRBV14|.|TRBJ1-2
CASSQDHARVNGYTF
TGTGCCAGCAGCCAAGATCATGCCAGGGTAAATGGCTACACCTTC
>TRBD1|TRBV28|once|TRBJ2-3
CASSSWTGQYF
TGTGCCAGCAGTTCCTGGACAGGCCAGTATTTT
>TRBD1|TRBV5-1|.|TRBJ1-5
CASSYGTGSNQPQHF
TGCGCCAGCAGCTACGGGACAGGTAGCAATCAGCCCCAGCATTTT
>.|TRBV7-9|.|TRBJ2-1
CASTLSYGGPYNEQFF
TGTGCCAGCACCCTTAGTTACGGAGGTCCCTACAATGAGCAGTTCTTC
>.|TRBV7-9|.|TRBJ2-3
CASTGGWRDSDTQYF
TGTGCCAGCACCGGAGGGTGGCGGGACTCAGATACGCAGTATTTT
>TRBD2|TRBV27|.|TRBJ2-2
CASSPGLRTGELFF
TGTGCCAGCAGTCCGGGACTACGAACCGGGGAGCTGTTTTTT
>.|TRBV15|.|TRBJ2-1
CATSSRGRPEQFF
TGTGCCACCAGCAGTCGCGGTCGGCCTGAGCAGTTCTTC
>TRBD2|TRBV6-5|.|TRBJ2-7
CATAGGSSYEQYF
TGTGCCACCGCGGGGGGGAGCTCCTACGAGCAGTACTTC
>.|TRBV7-9|large|TRBJ2-2
CASSSNPNTGELFF
TGTGCCAGCAGCTCCAACCCGAACACCGGGGAGCTGTTTTTT
>.|TRBV5-1|.|TRBJ1-2
CASSLDTGWYGYTF
TGCGCCAGCAGCTTGGATACAGGGTGGTATGGCTACACCTTC
>.|TRBV7-6|.|TRBJ2-7
CASSPRRGPYEQYF
TGTGCCAGCAGCCCCCGCAGGGGCCCTTACGAGCAGTACTTC
>.|TRBV5-1|.|TRBJ2-7
CASKKDSGAYEQYF
TGCGCCAGCAAGAAGGACTCCGGCGCCTACGAGCAGTACTTC
>TRBD1|TRBV7-3|.|TRBJ1-2
CASSPTGGGSYTF
TGTGCCAGCAGCCCTACAGGGGGCGGAAGCTACACCTTC
>TRBD2|TRBV4-1|.|TRBJ2-5
CASSQEASGGLETQYF
TGCGCCAGCAGCCAAGAGGCTAGCGGGGGGTTGGAGACCCAGTACTTC
>.|TRBV19|.|TRBJ2-3
CASSRTHSSTDTQYF
TGTGCCAGTAGCCGGACGCACTCTTCTACAGATACGCAGTATTTT
>.|TRBV6-6|.|TRBJ2-2
CASSYSGQTTGELFF
TGTGCCAGCAGTTACTCAGGACAAACGACCGGGGAGCTGTTTTTT
>TRBD1|TRBV11-2|.|TRBJ1-5
CASSFGTGAAEPQHF
TGTGCCAGCAGCTTCGGGACAGGGGCCGCCGAGCCCCAGCATTTT
>.|TRBV7-9|once|TRBJ1-4
CASSSSGGTNEKLFF
TGTGCCAGCAGCTCCAGCGGGGGGACAAATGAAAAACTGTTTTTT
>TRBD2|TRBV2|.|TRBJ2-5
CASMRGTSGQETQYF
TGTGCCAGCATGAGGGGTACTAGCGGGCAAGAGACCCAGTACTTC
>.|TRBV4-1|.|TRBJ1-5
CASSQGRQKTSNQPQHF
TGCGCCAGCAGCCAAGGGCGACAGAAGACGAGCAATCAGCCCCAGCATTTT
>.|TRBV11-3|.|TRBJ2-3
CASSVTGIRGDTQYF
TGTGCCAGCAGCGTAACCGGGATTCGTGGGGATACGCAGTATTTT
>TRBD1|TRBV7-8|few|TRBJ1-4
CASSYRSGQYNEKLFF
TGTGCCAGCAGCTACAGGTCGGGACAGTATAATGAAAAACTGTTTTTT
>.|TRBV5-1|.|TRBJ2-4
CASRKGYDRKNIQYF
TGCGCCAGCAGAAAGGGTTACGACAGAAAAAACATTCAGTACTTC
>.|TRBV6-1|.|TRBJ1-2
CASSIDAFAGYTF
TGTGCCAGCAGTATCGACGCATTTGCGGGCTACACCTTC
>TRBD2|TRBV11-3|.|TRBJ2-3
CASSLDTSGGAGTDTQYF
TGTGCCAGCAGCTTAGATACCAGCGGGGGGGCCGGTACAGATACGCAGTATTTT
>TRBD2|TRBV7-2|few|TRBJ2-2
CASSERGGTGELFF
TGTGCCAGCAGCGAGCGGGGAGGGACCGGGGAGCTGTTTTTT